This record covers a single T cell receptor beta chain. Profiled with immunoSEQ multiplex PCR; TCRdb holds only in-frame clones, not every one. This sample has approximately 60,000 clones, with roughly 92% found just once. This sample stems from a study of blood T cell repertoires in COVID-19. The V gene lost 2 bases and the J gene lost 2 bases, with 9 bases spanning the gap. This CDR3 has 15 residues. Germline V lookup: CDR1 LNHDA, CDR2 SQIVND (reference sequence). The specimen sequenced was peripheral blood. This chain joins TRBV19 and TRBJ1-4, with D possibly being TRBD1 (5 bases). The receptor was isolated from a man aged 65-85 years with active COVID-19. CDR3 sequence reads: CASSIQGATNEKLFF. CDR3 DNA: TGTGCCAGTAGTATACAGGGTGCCACTAATGAAAAACTGTTTTTT. Full variable domain (remainder filled in from reference TRBV19 and TRBJ1-4): DGGITQSPKYLFRKEGQNVTLSCEQNLNHDAMYWYRQDPGQGLRLIYYSQIVNDFQKGDIAEGYSVSREKKESFPLTVTSAQKNPTAFYLCASSIQGATNEKLFFGSGTQLSVL.